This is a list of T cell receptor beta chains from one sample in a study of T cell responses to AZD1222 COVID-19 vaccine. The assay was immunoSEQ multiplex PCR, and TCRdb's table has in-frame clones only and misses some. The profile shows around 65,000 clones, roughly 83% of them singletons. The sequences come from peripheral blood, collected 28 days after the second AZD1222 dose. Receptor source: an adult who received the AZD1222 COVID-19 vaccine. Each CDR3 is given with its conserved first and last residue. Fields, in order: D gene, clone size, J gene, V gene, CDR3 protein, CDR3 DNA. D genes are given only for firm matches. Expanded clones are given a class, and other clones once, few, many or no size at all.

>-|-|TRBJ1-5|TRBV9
CASSVNGGGSQPQHF
TGTGCCAGCAGCGTCAACGGGGGGGGCAGTCAGCCCCAGCATTTT
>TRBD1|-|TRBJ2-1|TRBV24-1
CATSNDWTGQEGEQFF
TGTGCCACCAGTAATGACTGGACAGGGCAGGAGGGTGAGCAGTTCTTC
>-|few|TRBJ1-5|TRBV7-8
CASSLGTGQGNQPQHF
TGTGCCAGCAGCTTAGGGACGGGGCAGGGCAATCAGCCCCAGCATTTT
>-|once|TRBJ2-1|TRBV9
CASSVTNRGSNEQFF
TGTGCCAGCAGCGTAACGAATAGGGGCTCCAATGAGCAGTTCTTC
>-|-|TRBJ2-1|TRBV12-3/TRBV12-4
CASSFGGYNEQFF
TGTGCCAGCAGTTTTGGGGGTTACAATGAGCAGTTCTTC
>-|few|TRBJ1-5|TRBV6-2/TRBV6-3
CASSYWGSGGSNQPQHF
TGTGCCAGCAGTTACTGGGGGAGCGGGGGAAGCAATCAGCCCCAGCATTTT
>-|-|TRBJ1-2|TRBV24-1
CATSDGGGYGYTF
TGTGCCACCAGTGACGGGGGCGGCTATGGCTACACCTTC
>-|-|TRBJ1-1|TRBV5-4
CASRGQQNTEAFF
TGTGCCAGCAGGGGGCAACAGAACACTGAAGCTTTCTTT
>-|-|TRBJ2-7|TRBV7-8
CASSLGQGKYEQYF
TGTGCCAGCAGCTTAGGGCAGGGGAAATACGAGCAGTACTTC
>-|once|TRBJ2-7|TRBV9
CASSVGTGTGEQYF
TGTGCCAGCAGCGTAGGAACAGGAACAGGCGAGCAGTACTTC
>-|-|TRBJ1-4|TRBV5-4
CASSSGTAATNEKLFF
TGTGCCAGCAGCAGCGGGACGGCCGCAACTAATGAAAAACTGTTTTTT
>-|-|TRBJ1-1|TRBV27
CASSLSGKSTEAFF
TGTGCCAGCAGTTTATCAGGGAAATCAACTGAAGCTTTCTTT
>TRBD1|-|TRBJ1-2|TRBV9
CASSVGGTGLNYGYTF
TGTGCCAGCAGCGTAGGCGGGACAGGACTAAACTATGGCTACACCTTC
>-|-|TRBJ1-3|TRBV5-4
CASSSRAGGNTIYF
TGTGCCAGCAGCTCCAGAGCGGGGGGAAACACCATATATTTT
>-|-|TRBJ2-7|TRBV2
CASSVHTGEQYF
TGTGCCAGCAGTGTTCACACGGGGGAGCAGTACTTC
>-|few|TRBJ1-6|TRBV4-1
CASSQDPGAGGNLHF
TGCGCCAGCAGCCAAGATCCAGGGGCCGGAGGGAATCTCCACTTT
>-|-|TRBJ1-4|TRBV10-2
CASMDSANEKLFF
TGCGCCAGCATGGACAGCGCTAATGAAAAACTGTTTTTT
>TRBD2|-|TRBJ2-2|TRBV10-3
CAIRNTGTSGVNTGELFF
TGTGCCATCAGGAACACCGGGACTAGCGGGGTCAACACCGGGGAGCTGTTTTTT
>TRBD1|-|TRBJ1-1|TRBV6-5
CASRKGQPNTEAFF
TGTGCCAGCAGAAAGGGACAGCCGAACACTGAAGCTTTCTTT
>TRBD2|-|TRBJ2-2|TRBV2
CASSAPPTSRNTGELFF
TGTGCCAGCAGTGCCCCTCCGACTAGCAGAAACACCGGGGAGCTGTTTTTT
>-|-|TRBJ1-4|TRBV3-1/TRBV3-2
CASSRRDNDEKLFF
TGTGCCAGCAGCCGCCGGGACAACGATGAAAAACTGTTTTTT
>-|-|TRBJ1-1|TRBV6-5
CASGRTGDNTEAFF
TGTGCCAGCGGAAGGACGGGGGATAACACTGAAGCTTTCTTT
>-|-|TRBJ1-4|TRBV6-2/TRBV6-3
CASSSRARELFF
TGTGCCAGCAGTTCGAGAGCTCGGGAACTGTTTTTT
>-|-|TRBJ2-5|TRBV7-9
CASSVGRQETQYF
TGTGCCAGCAGCGTGGGGCGGCAAGAGACCCAGTACTTC
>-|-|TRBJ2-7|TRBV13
CASSGRDSYEQYF
TGTGCCAGCAGCGGCAGGGACTCCTACGAGCAGTACTTC